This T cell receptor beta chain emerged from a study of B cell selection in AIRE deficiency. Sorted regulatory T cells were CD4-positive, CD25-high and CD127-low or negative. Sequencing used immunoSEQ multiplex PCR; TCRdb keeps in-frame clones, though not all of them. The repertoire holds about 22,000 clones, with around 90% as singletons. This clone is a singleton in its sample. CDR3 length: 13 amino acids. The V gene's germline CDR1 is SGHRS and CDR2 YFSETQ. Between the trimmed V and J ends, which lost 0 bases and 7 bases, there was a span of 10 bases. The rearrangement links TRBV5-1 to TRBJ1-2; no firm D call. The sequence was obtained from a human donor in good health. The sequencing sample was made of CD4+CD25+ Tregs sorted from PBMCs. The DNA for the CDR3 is TGCGCCAGCAGCTTGGAAGGGTGGGGTGGCTACACCTTC. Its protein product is CASSLEGWGGYTF.